This T cell receptor (beta chain) was captured by sequencing in a study of control samples from healthy donors and cancer patients (dated by TCRdb to the early 2020s). Per the germline V gene, SNHLY is the CDR1 and FYNNEI is the CDR2. The CDR3 numbers 15 residues from cysteine through phenylalanine. Only the CDR3 part of the read is kept: 45 bases, read in frame from the first base. From V the trimming removes 1 base and from J it removes 4 bases, while the gene matches leave 2 bases of the junction unaccounted for. Notes on this clone: This clone's antigen is unknown. No much larger clonotype is one base removed from it; base qualities were not supplied.

To prepare the library, the immunoSEQ multiplex PCR assay was applied. Sourced from immuneACCESS, this table was stored by TCRdb with only in-frame sequences that have V and J called. A share of the clones is absent; for the studies checked, an unresolved V gene accounts for under half, and the remainder has no known explanation. The sample table holds about 270,000 clones, of which roughly 82% were seen once. About an eighth of the sample comes from the top ten. This TCR was sampled from an older woman with lung cancer. The chain was built from TRBV2 and TRBJ2-5; 11 middle bases align to TRBD2. Source material: PBMCs. For the CDR3, the sequence is CASSEGLAGGETQYF. In nucleotide form, the sequence is TGTGCCAGCAGTGAAGGGCTAGCGGGAGGAGAGACCCAGTACTTC.